Listed below are T cell receptor beta chains from one sample, sequenced in a study of T cells in Graves' hyperthyroidism and ophthalmopathy. TCRdb used MiXCR to reprocess the multiplex PCR reads, holding one entry per CDR3 protein. In the table there are around 600,000 distinct CDR3 sequences, approximately 14% of which are singletons. Material: blood. The receptors were gathered from a woman aged 50 to 65 with Graves' ophthalmopathy. CDR3s include the opening cysteine and the closing phenylalanine or tryptophan. The order of the fields is CDR3 length, clone size, V gene, J gene, D gene, CDR3 protein, CDR3 DNA. A D gene is named only where the DNA matches it firmly. Not all rows give a size; the values are once, few, many and, for expanded clones, a class.

12,few,TRBV13,TRBJ2-1,NA,CASSLQGRGQFF,TGTGCCAGCAGCTTACAGGGGCGCGGGCAGTTCTTC
16,many,TRBV20-1,TRBJ2-3,NA,CSARDFKGRGTDTQYF,TGCAGTGCTAGAGATTTTAAGGGAAGAGGCACAGATACGCAGTATTTT
15,many,TRBV20-1,TRBJ1-5,NA,CSADMGQAHNQPQHF,TGCAGTGCCGATATGGGTCAGGCCCACAATCAGCCCCAGCATTTT
15,few,TRBV20-1,TRBJ2-1,TRBD2,CSALGTSGFSDEQFF,TGCAGTGCTCTAGGGACTAGCGGATTTTCTGATGAGCAGTTCTTC
14,NA,TRBV20-1,TRBJ2-7,TRBD2,CSADTSGNSYEQYF,TGCAGTGCTGATACTAGCGGGAATTCCTACGAGCAGTACTTC
16,many,TRBV7-2,TRBJ1-1,NA,CASTQFLGQANTEAFF,TGTGCCAGCACCCAATTCCTGGGGCAGGCGAACACTGAAGCTTTCTTT
18,NA,TRBV5-1,TRBJ2-2,NA,CASSLGPTTEPDTGELFF,TGCGCCAGCAGCTTAGGCCCAACGACAGAGCCGGACACCGGGGAGCTGTTTTTT
13,many,TRBV7-9,TRBJ2-7,NA,CASSLVQWDEQYF,TGTGCCAGCAGCTTAGTACAGTGGGACGAGCAGTACTTC
16,few,TRBV6-2/TRBV6-3,TRBJ2-1,TRBD2,CASREYSGLADNEQFF,TGTGCCAGCAGGGAATATAGCGGGTTAGCGGACAATGAGCAGTTCTTC
14,many,TRBV27,TRBJ1-1,NA,CASSFRRLGTEAFF,TGTGCCAGCAGTTTTAGGAGGCTTGGGACTGAAGCTTTCTTT
14,many,TRBV7-3,TRBJ1-1,NA,CASSFQPEGTEAFF,TGTGCCAGCAGCTTCCAACCGGAGGGAACTGAAGCTTTCTTT
14,many,TRBV7-8,TRBJ2-5,NA,CASSRGRVQETQYF,TGTGCCAGCAGCCGAGGGCGGGTCCAAGAGACCCAGTACTTC
16,many,TRBV18,TRBJ1-1,NA,CASSPPTLGANTEAFF,TGTGCCAGCTCACCACCAACACTCGGGGCGAACACTGAAGCTTTCTTT
15,many,TRBV7-9,TRBJ1-5,NA,CASSLSGGSNQPQHF,TGTGCCAGCAGCTTAAGTGGTGGTAGCAATCAGCCCCAGCATTTT
14,many,TRBV28,TRBJ1-2,NA,CASWSRALEGGYTF,TGTGCCAGTTGGTCCCGGGCCCTCGAGGGTGGCTACACCTTC
16,many,TRBV2,TRBJ2-5,NA,CASREHGTKSTETQYF,TGTGCCAGCAGAGAACACGGGACAAAGTCGACAGAGACCCAGTACTTC
17,NA,TRBV6-1,TRBJ2-3,TRBD2,CASSPPGTSGIRYTQYF,TGTGCCAGCAGTCCACCGGGGACTAGCGGGATTAGGTATACGCAGTATTTT
13,many,TRBV2,TRBJ1-5,NA,CASSERTNQPQHF,TGTGCCAGCAGTGAACGGACGAATCAGCCCCAGCATTTT
15,many,TRBV27,TRBJ1-2,TRBD1,CASSLSSGGGYGYTF,TGTGCCAGCAGTTTATCCTCAGGGGGCGGCTATGGCTACACCTTC
16,many,TRBV27,TRBJ2-1,TRBD1,CASSLTGTGLWNEQFF,TGTGCCAGCAGTTTAACCGGGACAGGGCTTTGGAATGAGCAGTTCTTC
13,NA,TRBV12-3/TRBV12-4,TRBJ2-3,NA,CASSDRGTDTQYF,TGTGCCAGCAGTGATAGAGGCACAGATACGCAGTATTTT
15,many,TRBV12-3/TRBV12-4,TRBJ2-5,TRBD2,CASSPPGLGRETQYF,TGTGCCAGCAGTCCACCGGGACTAGGAAGGGAGACCCAGTACTTC
15,few,TRBV7-9,TRBJ1-1,TRBD1,CASSTRDRLNTEASF,TGTGCCAGCAGCACCCGGGACAGATTGAACACTGAAGCTTCCTTT
13,many,TRBV30,TRBJ2-7,TRBD2,CAWTPGTSYEQYF,TGTGCCTGGACCCCTGGGACTAGCTACGAGCAGTACTTC
15,many,TRBV27,TRBJ2-1,TRBD1,CASSPRGSPYNEQFF,TGTGCCAGCAGTCCCAGGGGGAGCCCCTACAATGAGCAGTTCTTC
14,NA,TRBV19,TRBJ1-5,NA,CASSTILGNQPQHF,TGTGCCAGTAGTACCATACTTGGCAATCAGCCCCAGCATTTT
14,many,TRBV7-8,TRBJ1-4,TRBD1,CASRLRDREGKLFF,TGTGCCAGCAGACTCCGGGACAGGGAAGGGAAACTGTTTTTT
13,few,TRBV10-3,TRBJ2-1,NA,CAEKTDLNNEQFF,TGTGCCGAAAAGACAGACCTGAACAATGAGCAGTTCTTC
15,many,TRBV12-3/TRBV12-4,TRBJ1-5,TRBD1,CASRAGTGINQPQHF,TGTGCCAGCAGAGCCGGGACAGGGATCAATCAGCCCCAGCATTTT
17,many,TRBV11-2,TRBJ2-4,TRBD2,CASSSRTSGVTKNIQYF,TGTGCCAGCAGCTCTAGGACTAGCGGGGTGACCAAAAACATTCAGTACTTC
12,NA,TRBV29-1,TRBJ2-1,NA,CSVTYPDNEQFF,TGCAGCGTGACGTACCCCGACAATGAGCAGTTCTTC
16,NA,TRBV27,TRBJ2-5,NA,CASSNRALRSQETQYF,TGTGCCAGCAGCAACAGGGCCTTAAGGAGTCAAGAGACCCAGTACTTC
13,many,TRBV20-1,TRBJ2-3,TRBD2,CSALNSGTDTQYF,TGCAGTGCTTTAAATAGCGGGACAGATACGCAGTATTTT
14,few,TRBV6-1,TRBJ2-1,TRBD1,CASSRDSELNEQFF,TGTGCCAGCAGTAGGGACAGCGAACTCAATGAGCAGTTCTTC
15,many,TRBV7-8,TRBJ2-1,NA,CASSLTSPSYNEQFF,TGTGCCAGCAGCTTAACAAGCCCCTCCTACAATGAGCAGTTCTTC
15,few,TRBV6-5,TRBJ2-2,NA,CATNTGPPNTGELFF,TGTGCCACCAACACGGGGCCACCGAACACCGGGGAGCTGTTTTTT
13,NA,TRBV29-1,TRBJ2-1,TRBD2,CSVASGTGNEQFF,TGCAGCGTGGCAAGCGGGACTGGAAATGAGCAGTTCTTC
12,many,TRBV29-1,TRBJ2-1,NA,CSAPVGNNEQFF,TGCAGCGCCCCGGTTGGGAACAATGAGCAGTTCTTC
16,few,TRBV6-1,TRBJ2-1,TRBD2,CASSDLPGLVPPEQFF,TGTGCCAGCAGTGATTTACCGGGACTAGTTCCACCTGAGCAGTTCTTC
13,NA,TRBV28,TRBJ2-7,NA,CASRGGWELEQYF,TGTGCCAGCAGGGGCGGGTGGGAGCTTGAGCAGTACTTC
14,few,TRBV29-1,TRBJ2-5,TRBD2,CSVEFPAGQETQYF,TGCAGCGTTGAGTTCCCAGCGGGGCAAGAGACCCAGTACTTC
13,many,TRBV10-3,TRBJ2-1,TRBD2,CAIRLAPYNEQFF,TGTGCCATCCGACTAGCGCCTTACAATGAGCAGTTCTTC
13,NA,TRBV7-6,TRBJ2-2,NA,CASSFYRTGELFF,TGTGCCAGCAGCTTCTATAGAACCGGGGAGCTGTTTTTT
15,many,TRBV11-2,TRBJ1-1,NA,CASSLGTTVNTEAFF,TGTGCCAGCAGCTTAGGTACGACAGTTAACACTGAAGCTTTCTTT
16,few,TRBV6-5,TRBJ1-6,NA,CASSYSGPVLNSPLHF,TGTGCCAGCAGTTACTCCGGGCCGGTTCTAAATTCACCCCTCCACTTT
15,many,TRBV28,TRBJ1-5,TRBD1,CASSPARQGNQPQHF,TGTGCCAGCAGTCCAGCTCGACAGGGAAATCAGCCCCAGCATTTT
15,NA,TRBV15,TRBJ1-5,NA,CATSRGSTGTRPQHF,TGTGCCACCAGCAGAGGTAGTACGGGGACCAGGCCCCAGCATTTT
14,NA,TRBV4-1,TRBJ1-3,TRBD1,CASSQRGLGNTIYF,TGCGCCAGCAGCCAAAGGGGGCTCGGAAACACCATATATTTT
16,many,TRBV6-1,TRBJ2-2,NA,CATTQTHWENTGELFF,TGTGCCACGACTCAGACCCACTGGGAGAACACCGGGGAGCTGTTTTTT
14,NA,TRBV24-1,TRBJ2-1,TRBD2,CATSDPGGPSEQFF,TGTGCCACCAGTGACCCGGGAGGGCCCTCTGAGCAGTTCTTC
15,many,TRBV7-2,TRBJ2-7,NA,CASNLDVLGGYEQYF,TGTGCCAGCAACTTAGATGTACTAGGCGGATACGAGCAGTACTTC